These T cell receptor beta chains were read from a single sample in a study of early T cells in non-severe SARS-CoV-2 infection. TCRdb re-derived calls from the 5' RACE reads in MiXCR, one entry per CDR3 protein. The profile covers around 57,000 distinct CDR3 sequences, with about 10% appearing a single time and about 1.5% taken by the ten largest. Specimen: whole blood. The receptors stem from an adult who was a healthcare worker with PCR-confirmed SARS-CoV-2 infection or an uninfected control (not recorded which). The CDR3 runs from the conserved cysteine through the conserved F or W. A D gene is named only where the DNA matches it firmly. The size of a clone is reported for some rows only, either as once, few or many, or as a class for expanded clones.

length,size,V,J,D,DNA,CDR3
14,many,TRBV20-1,TRBJ2-7,TRBD1,TGCAGTGCTAGACCGGGACAGGCGACCTACGAGCAGTACTTC,CSARPGQATYEQYF
15,many,TRBV14,TRBJ2-7,NA,TGTGCCAGCAGCTTACAGCTAGCCGCAACCTCCGAGCAGTACTTC,CASSLQLAATSEQYF
15,many,TRBV24-1,TRBJ2-1,TRBD2,TGTGCCACCAGTGACCCTCGGGGTAGCGGGGGTGAGCAGTTCTTC,CATSDPRGSGGEQFF
15,many,TRBV21-1,TRBJ2-7,NA,TGTGCCAGCAGCAAAGATGCGGGTGAGGTCTACGAGCAGTACTTC,CASSKDAGEVYEQYF
13,NA,TRBV7-8,TRBJ1-2,NA,TGTGCCAGCAGCCGTGGGACCTCTTATGGCTACACCTTC,CASSRGTSYGYTF
14,many,TRBV7-9,TRBJ1-6,NA,TGTGCCAGCAGCCCCGACAGTGGGACTTCACCCCTCCACTTT,CASSPDSGTSPLHF
16,NA,TRBV11-2,TRBJ2-5,TRBD1,TGTGCCAGCAGCCAAAGGGACAGGGGAATTCAGGAGACCCAGTACTTC,CASSQRDRGIQETQYF
15,NA,TRBV5-1,TRBJ2-4,NA,TGCGCCAGCAGCTTCACAGCTAAAGCCAAAAACATTCAGTACTTC,CASSFTAKAKNIQYF
14,many,TRBV18,TRBJ1-1,NA,TGTGCCAGCTCACCACGGGGGTTGAACACTGAAGCTTTCTTT,CASSPRGLNTEAFF
15,many,TRBV6-5,TRBJ1-2,TRBD1,TGTGCCAGCAGTTACGGGAGACAGGGGGCCCTTGGCTACACCTTC,CASSYGRQGALGYTF
11,few,TRBV29-1,TRBJ2-1,NA,TGCAGCGTCGAGGGGTACAATGAGCAGTTCTTC,CSVEGYNEQFF
15,few,TRBV4-3,TRBJ2-2,NA,TGCGCCAGCAGCCAAGACCCCCAGGGCACCGGGGAGCTGTTTTTT,CASSQDPQGTGELFF
12,NA,TRBV29-1,TRBJ1-2,NA,TGCAGCGTTAACGACAGCGAGGGGCGCTACACCTTC,CSVNDSEGRYTF
15,NA,TRBV6-1,TRBJ1-5,NA,TGTGCCAGCAGTGGGGATCCAGGGACAAATCAGCCCCAGCATTTT,CASSGDPGTNQPQHF
15,NA,TRBV25-1,TRBJ2-5,TRBD1,TGTGCCAGCAGTGAGGCCAGGGGGCAACAAGAGACCCAGTACTTC,CASSEARGQQETQYF
13,many,TRBV30,TRBJ1-6,TRBD1,TGTGCCTGGACGGGGACAGGCAATTCACCCCTCCACTTT,CAWTGTGNSPLHF
16,many,TRBV2,TRBJ2-7,NA,TGTGCCAGCAGTGAGTTCGGGGGGCGATCGGCCTACGAGCAGTACTTC,CASSEFGGRSAYEQYF
12,many,TRBV18,TRBJ2-7,NA,TGTGCCAGCTCACCGGGTTATTCCGAGCAGTACTTC,CASSPGYSEQYF
15,few,TRBV6-1,TRBJ2-3,TRBD2,TGTGCCAGCGGAAGAACTAGCGGGGGGTTAGATACGCAGTATTTT,CASGRTSGGLDTQYF
12,many,TRBV7-6,TRBJ1-4,NA,TGTGCCAGCAGCCGCCACTCAGAAAAACTGTTTTTT,CASSRHSEKLFF
12,many,TRBV9,TRBJ1-1,NA,TGTGCCAGCCGGGGGCCGAACACTGAAGCTTTCTTT,CASRGPNTEAFF
13,NA,TRBV7-9,TRBJ2-1,NA,TGTGCCAGCAGCTTACGGGCACTCCATGAGCAGTTCTTC,CASSLRALHEQFF
17,many,TRBV14,TRBJ2-1,NA,TGTGCCAGCAGCCAAGACAGGGTTTGGGTGAGCTACAATGAGCAGTTCTTC,CASSQDRVWVSYNEQFF
16,few,TRBV3-1,TRBJ2-3,TRBD2,TGTGCCAGCAGCCAGGGCCTAGCGGGGGGGATAGATACGCAGTATTTT,CASSQGLAGGIDTQYF
15,many,TRBV4-2,TRBJ2-3,TRBD1,TGTGCCAGCAGCCAACGTCCCAGGGGGCCAGATACGCAGTATTTT,CASSQRPRGPDTQYF
12,many,TRBV20-1,TRBJ2-1,NA,TGCAGTGCGGAACTCAGCCGAGATGAGCAGTTCTTC,CSAELSRDEQFF
15,NA,TRBV7-9,TRBJ1-3,NA,TGTGCCAGCAGCCCTCGGACGGGCCGGGAGGACACCATATATTTT,CASSPRTGREDTIYF
15,many,TRBV20-1,TRBJ2-2,TRBD1,TGCAGTGCTGGTCCGGGACAGGGCCACACCGGGGAGCTGTTTTTT,CSAGPGQGHTGELFF
15,NA,TRBV10-2,TRBJ1-4,TRBD1,TGCGCCAGCAGTGAATATCGACAGGGGGGTGAAAAACTGTTTTTT,CASSEYRQGGEKLFF